This passage covers 16 T cell receptor beta chains from one sample sequenced in a study of T cell responses to AZD1222 COVID-19 vaccine. Measured with immunoSEQ multiplex PCR; TCRdb has only the in-frame clones, and not every one. The table shows some 100,000 clones, with over 75% occurring only once. The sequences come from peripheral blood, collected on day 0 of AZD1222 vaccination. The receptors originated from an adult in good health.

The chain is built from TRBV9 and TRBJ1-2; no firm D call. The CDR3 has 14 residues. Trimming pared 0 bases from V and 2 bases from J, leaving 8 bases between. Germline loops: CDR1 SGDLS, CDR2 YYNGEE. CDR3 in DNA: TGTGCCAGCAGCGTAGCCCCACAGAACTATGGCTACACCTTC. Its translation: CASSVAPQNYGYTF.

This clone was detected once. The chain links TRBV9 to TRBJ1-1, with D uncertain. Germline V gene sequence: CDR1 SGDLS, CDR2 YYNGEE. Trimming removed 3 bases from V and 8 bases from J, with 14 bases in between. The CDR3 is made up of 13 amino acids. The chain's CDR3 is CASSAPPNVEAFF. CDR3 sequence (DNA): TGTGCCAGCAGCGCGCCGCCGAATGTCGAAGCTTTCTTT.

The chain carries TRBV12-3 or TRBV12-4 and TRBJ1-2; 8 bases line up with TRBD1. The CDR3 totals 12 residues. With 4 bases clipped from V and 8 bases from J, the junction kept 3 bases outside the gene matches. Written as DNA, the CDR3 is TGTGCCAGCAGTTCGGACAGGGACGGCTACACCTTC. Its protein product is CASSSDRDGYTF.

In this sample, this clone turned up a few times. The CDR3 is CASSFRRSPLHF. CDR3 sequence (DNA): TGTGCCAGCAGCTTTAGGAGGTCACCCCTCCACTTT. V is TRBV7-2 and J is TRBJ1-6; D call uncertain. CDR3 length equals 12 residues. V lost 3 bases to trimming and J lost 10 bases, with 7 bases between them. Germline-derived CDR1 and CDR2 are SGHTA and FQGNSA. Supplemented by reference TRBV7-2 and TRBJ1-6, the full variable domain reads GAGVSQSPSNKVTEKGKDVELRCDPISGHTALYWYRQSLGQGLEFLIYFQGNSAPDKSGLPSDRFSAERTGGSVSTLTIQRTQQEDSAVYLCASSFRRSPLHFGNGTRLTVT.

The chain recombines TRBV6-5 with TRBJ1-5; 8 bases are a match to TRBD1. Trimming took 5 bases from V and 7 from J; bases not matched to a gene: 10. This CDR3 has 15 residues. Germline CDR1 is MNHEY and CDR2 is SVGAGI. CDR3 sequence reads: CASSNSDRGYQPQHF. The CDR3 nucleotides are TGTGCCAGCAGTAATTCCGACAGGGGTTACCAGCCCCAGCATTTT.

The genes are TRBV2 and TRBJ2-7, with D possibly matching TRBD2 (7 bases). The CDR3 has 15 residues. V shed 3 bases and J shed 0 bases, with 12 bases lying between them. Germline V CDR1 and CDR2: SNHLY, FYNNEI. CDR3 nucleotide sequence: TGTGCCAGCAGTGACGACGGGGGGCTCTCCTACGAGCAGTACTTC. This translates into CASSDDGGLSYEQYF.

This chain links TRBV27 with TRBJ1-6; the D gene is possibly TRBD1 (5 bases). There are 14 residues in the CDR3. Looked up from germline, CDR1 is MNHEY and CDR2 is SMNVEV (reference sequence). The V gene lost 6 bases and the J gene lost 7 bases, with 13 bases spanning the gap. CDR3 loop: CASRLGLDNSPLHF. The CDR3 region has the DNA TGTGCCAGCAGACTGGGACTTGACAATTCACCCCTCCACTTT.

The rearrangement links TRBV18 to TRBJ1-1; D is undetermined. The CDR3 contains 14 residues. Deletions cut 3 bases from V and 4 bases from J, with 12 bases between. The V gene's germline CDR1 is KGHSH and CDR2 LQKENI. CDR3 loop: CASSPAEVGTEAFF. The CDR3 coding sequence is TGTGCCAGCTCACCCGCTGAGGTTGGCACTGAAGCTTTCTTT. The whole variable domain, remainder taken from reference TRBV18 and TRBJ1-1, is NAGVMQNPRHLVRRRGQEARLRCSPMKGHSHVYWYRQLPEEGLKFMVYLQKENIIDESGMPKERFSAEFPKEGPSILRIQQVVRGDSAAYFCASSPAEVGTEAFFGQGTRLTVV.

The V and J genes are TRBV3-1 (or the pseudogene TRBV3-2) and TRBJ2-3; weak D call: TRBD2 (6 bases). Deletions cut 1 base from V and 2 bases from J, with 19 bases between. CDR3 length: 18 residues. Germline CDR1 and CDR2: LGHDT and YNNKEL (reference sequence). This CDR3 is CASSQGRDDSGLTDTQYF. CDR3 nucleotide sequence: TGTGCCAGCAGCCAAGGACGGGATGATAGCGGCCTCACAGATACGCAGTATTTT.

The rearrangement uses TRBV2 and TRBJ1-2; D unclear. V was cut by 3 bases and J by 8 bases, with 4 bases left in between. The CDR3 length is 10 residues. CDR1 is SNHLY and CDR2 is FYNNEI in the germline V gene. CDR3 bases: TGTGCCAGCAGTGATACCGGCTACACCTTC. It encodes CASSDTGYTF.

V usage is TRBV5-4 and J usage is TRBJ2-3; D unclear. Trimming left V 6 bases short and J 5 bases short, with 16 bases between. CDR1 is SGHNT and CDR2 is YYREEE in the germline V gene (reference sequence). This CDR3 contains 14 residues. CDR3 DNA sequence: TGTGCCAGCATCGACCTTGGATACGGAGATACGCAGTATTTT. Translation: CASIDLGYGDTQYF.

The chain employs TRBV5-5 and TRBJ2-7; no reliable D call. Trimming cost V 3 bases and J 7 bases, with 23 bases left between them. Germline CDR1 reads SGHKS; CDR2 reads YYEKEE (reference sequence). The CDR3 is made up of 16 amino acids. CDR3 bases: TGTGCCAGCAGCTCCCTATCCCAGGTGGGCCTAAAAGAGCAGTACTTC. Protein: CASSSLSQVGLKEQYF.

The chain links TRBV18 to TRBJ1-1; D gene unclear. V dropped 1 base and J dropped 11 bases, with 11 bases sitting between them. The CDR3 totals 12 residues. CDR1 and CDR2 (germline): KGHSH, LQKENI. CDR3 DNA: TGTGCCAGCTCACCACGCGAGGGAGTCGCTTTCTTT. Translating gives CASSPREGVAFF.

This clone was observed a handful of times. This chain uses TRBV12-3 or TRBV12-4 with TRBJ1-2; unclear D gene. V was pared by 2 bases and J by 8 bases, with 12 bases between. This CDR3 spans 13 amino acids. The CDR3 protein is CASSLLGLVGYTF. The CDR3 coding sequence is TGTGCCAGCAGTTTACTCGGGTTGGTCGGCTACACCTTC.

V is TRBV12-3 or TRBV12-4 and J is TRBJ2-3, with TRBD2 matching over 11 bases. The CDR3 consists of 13 residues. The V segment lost 6 bases and the J segment 5 bases; nucleotides outside the gene matches: 1. The CDR3 protein is CASRTSGVDTQYF. Written as DNA, the CDR3 is TGTGCCAGCAGGACTAGCGGGGTAGATACGCAGTATTTT.

The genes are TRBV6-5 and TRBJ2-3, with TRBD2 matching 13 bases. Germline V lookup: CDR1 MNHEY, CDR2 SVGAGI. This CDR3 is 14 amino acids long. Trimming took 6 bases from V and 5 from J; bases not matched to a gene: 2. The CDR3 DNA reads as TGTGCCAGCAGACGACTAGCGGGGGGAGATACGCAGTATTTT. Translated, it gives CASRRLAGGDTQYF.